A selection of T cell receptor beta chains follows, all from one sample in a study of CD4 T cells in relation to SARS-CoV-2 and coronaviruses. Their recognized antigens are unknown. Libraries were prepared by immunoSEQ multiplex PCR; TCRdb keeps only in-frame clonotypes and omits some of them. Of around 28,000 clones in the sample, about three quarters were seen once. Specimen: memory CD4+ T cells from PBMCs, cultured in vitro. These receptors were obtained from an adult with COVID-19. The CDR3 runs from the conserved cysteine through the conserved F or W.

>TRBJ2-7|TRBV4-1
CASSQGNPPGRSYEQYF
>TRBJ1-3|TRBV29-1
CSVAHPGNTIYF
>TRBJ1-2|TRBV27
CASRDNYGYTF
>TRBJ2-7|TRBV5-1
CASSHNRIYEQYF
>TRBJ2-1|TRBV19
CASSRRGSSYNEQFF
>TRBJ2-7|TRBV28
CASSLFPFTGREHYEQYF
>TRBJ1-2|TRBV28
CAITSPGRVDGYTF
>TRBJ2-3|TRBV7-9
CASSFGSQIATDTQYF
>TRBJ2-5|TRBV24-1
CATSDFSDGQETQYF
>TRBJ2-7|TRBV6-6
CASSTRSEPYEQYF
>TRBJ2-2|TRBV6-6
CASTLAQGRNTGELFF
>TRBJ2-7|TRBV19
CASSITRLVSGSRAYEQYF
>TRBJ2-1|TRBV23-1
CASSQSCTSGSTFYNEQFF
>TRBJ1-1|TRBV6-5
CASKDIMNTEAFF
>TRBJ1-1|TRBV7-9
CASSVRGYTEAFF
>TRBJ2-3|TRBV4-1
CASSQGSVSGPTDTQYF
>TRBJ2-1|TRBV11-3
CASSYREGEQFF
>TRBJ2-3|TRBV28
CASTDTTSTDTQYF
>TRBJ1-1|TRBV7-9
CASRHSRGVGPNTEAFF
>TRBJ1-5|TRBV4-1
CASSQDGNSNQPQHF
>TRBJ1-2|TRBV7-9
CASSPGRDSILSGGYTF
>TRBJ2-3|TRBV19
CASRAGVTDTQYF
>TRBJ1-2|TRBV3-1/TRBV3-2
CASSQEHGYTF
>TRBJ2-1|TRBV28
CASKGQPYNEQFF